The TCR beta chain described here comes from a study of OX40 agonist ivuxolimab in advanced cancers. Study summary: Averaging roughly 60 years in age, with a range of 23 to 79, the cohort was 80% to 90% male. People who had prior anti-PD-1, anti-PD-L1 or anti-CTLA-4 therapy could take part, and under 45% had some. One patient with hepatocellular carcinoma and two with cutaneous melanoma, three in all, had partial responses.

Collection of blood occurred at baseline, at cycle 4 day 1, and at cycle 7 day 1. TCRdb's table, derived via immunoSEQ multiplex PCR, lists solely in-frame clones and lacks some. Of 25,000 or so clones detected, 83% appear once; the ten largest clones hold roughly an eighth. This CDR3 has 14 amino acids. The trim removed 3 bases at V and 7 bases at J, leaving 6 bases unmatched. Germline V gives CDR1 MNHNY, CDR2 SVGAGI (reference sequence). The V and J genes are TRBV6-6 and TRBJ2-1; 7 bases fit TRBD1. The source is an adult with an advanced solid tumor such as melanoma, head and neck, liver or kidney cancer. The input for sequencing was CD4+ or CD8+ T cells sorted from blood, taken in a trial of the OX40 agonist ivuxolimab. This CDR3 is CASSYFTGDNEQFF. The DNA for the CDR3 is TGTGCCAGCAGTTATTTTACAGGGGATAATGAGCAGTTCTTC.